One sample yielded the 26 T cell receptor beta chains listed below, sequenced in a study of T cells in women clearing cervical HPV infection. Only in-frame clones appear in the TCRdb table, and some are missing; sequencing was by immunoSEQ multiplex PCR. This sample's table has about 22,000 clones. Sequencing was carried out using blood buffy coat. These receptor sequences come from a woman aged 18 to 75 with a cervical HPV16 infection that either progressed to CIN3+ or cleared (not recorded which).

On this clone: From the germline J gene comes the end of the CDR3, since the read stops 3 residues before it. This chain joins TRBV13 and TRBJ1-2; D possibly corresponds to TRBD1 (5 bases). The CDR3 is made up of 13 amino acids. Germline V gene sequence: CDR1 PRHDT, CDR2 FYEKMQ (reference sequence). The CDR3 protein is CASSLAAGSGYTF. The part of the CDR3 DNA that was read is TGTGCCAGCAGCTTAGCGGCAGGGAGCGGC.

This clone is deemed medium-sized (0.01 to 0.1%) by its frequency. The read comes to an end 3 residues before the CDR3 does, leaving the germline J gene to fill in the end. The rearrangement uses TRBV18 and TRBJ2-7; 7 nucleotides agree with TRBD1. From germline, CDR1 is KGHSH and CDR2 LQKENI. CDR3 length: 14 residues. Germline trimming cut 0 bases from V and 3 bases from J; bases unmatched to any gene: 2. This CDR3 is CASSPPDRVYEQYF. The covered CDR3 bases are TGTGCCAGCTCACCACCAGACAGGGTCTACGAG.

Worth noting for this clone: The observed sequence ends 3 residues before the CDR3 terminus, with the missing tail filled in from the germline J gene. The chain is built from TRBV19 and TRBJ2-3, with 11 bases identical to TRBD2. CDR3 size: 17 residues. In germline, CDR1 is LNHDA, CDR2 SQIVND (reference sequence). V lost 5 bases, J lost 1 base, and 8 bases stayed unmatched. CDR3 sequence: CASSYTPGLAGTDTQYF. Partial CDR3 DNA: TGTGCCAGTAGTTATACTCCGGGACTAGCGGGCACAGATACG.

Concerning this clone itself: The read finishes 3 residues shy of the CDR3 end, and the germline J gene is used to complete it. J is TRBJ2-1 and V is TRBV19; weak D call: TRBD2 (6 bases). CDR1 and CDR2 (germline): LNHDA, SQIVND (reference sequence). Trimming removed 8 bases at V and 2 bases at J, with 16 bases between. This CDR3 has 15 amino acids. The sequenced part of the CDR3 DNA is TGTGCCAGTGGAGATAACGGCGGGACCTACAATGAG. Translation: CASGDNGGTYNE. The whole CDR3 protein is CASGDNGGTYNEQFF.

As concerns this clone: Coverage ceases 3 residues before the CDR3 finishes, and the germline J gene fills in the end. The chain combines TRBV19 with TRBJ1-4; 7 nucleotides line up with TRBD1. Trimming removed 7 bases from V and 6 bases from J; junction bases left unmatched: 11. In germline, CDR1 is LNHDA, CDR2 SQIVND (reference sequence). The CDR3 extends over 15 amino acids. The CDR3 bases that were read are TGTGCCAGTACCGAGGCCGGCAGGGGGGATGAAAAA. Amino acid sequence: CASTEAGRGDEK. In full, the CDR3 is CASTEAGRGDEKLFF.

On this clone itself: Read coverage stops 3 residues before the CDR3 terminus; the germline J gene supplies the remainder. The chain combines TRBV6-2 or TRBV6-3 with TRBJ1-1; D is uncertain. The length of the CDR3 is 13 residues. Germline CDR1 MNHEY, CDR2 SVGEGT. The CDR3 region is CASSPHNGLGAFF. The CDR3 bases that were read are TGTGCCAGCAGCCCTCATAATGGGCTGGGA.

As to this clone: Read sequence stops 3 residues before the CDR3 end, and the germline J gene provides the missing end. V is TRBV19 and J is TRBJ2-2, with a possible D match to TRBD2 (6 bases). Trimming removed 7 bases from V and 2 bases from J, with 11 bases in between. The CDR3 covers 14 residues. Germline loops: CDR1 LNHDA, CDR2 SQIVND (reference sequence). The sequenced part of the CDR3 DNA is TGTGCCAGTACAGGGACTCATAACACCGGGGAG. Encoded protein: CASTGTHNTGE. The whole CDR3 sequence is CASTGTHNTGELFF. Using reference TRBV19 and TRBJ2-2 for the parts outside the CDR3, the full variable domain is DGGITQSPKYLFRKEGQNVTLSCEQNLNHDAMYWYRQDPGQGLRLIYYSQIVNDFQKGDIAEGYSVSREKKESFPLTVTSAQKNPTAFYLCASTGTHNTGELFFGEGSRLTVL.

Notes on this clone: The read finishes 3 residues shy of the CDR3 end, and the germline J gene is used to complete it. The gene calls are TRBV2 and TRBJ2-3, with TRBD2 as a possible D gene (5 bases). This CDR3 contains 13 residues. Trimming removed 7 bases at V and 5 bases at J, with 13 bases between. Germline CDR1 and CDR2: SNHLY and FYNNEI. CDR3 in amino acids: CASKWNSEDTQYF. The sequenced CDR3 bases are TGTGCCAGCAAGTGGAATAGCGAAGATACG. The full variable domain, with the rest looked up from reference TRBV2 and TRBJ2-3, is EPEVTQTPSHQVTQMGQEVILRCVPISNHLYFYWYRQILGQKVEFLVSFYNNEISEKSEIFDDQFSVERPDGSNFTLKIRSTKLEDSAMYFCASKWNSEDTQYFGPGTRLTVL.

As concerns this clone: Read data end 3 residues before the CDR3 end; the end is taken from the germline J gene. The chain employs TRBV7-2 and TRBJ2-2, with 9 bases aligning to TRBD1. With 5 bases clipped from V and 6 bases from J, the junction kept 4 bases outside the gene matches. Germline CDR1 SGHTA, CDR2 FQGNSA. The CDR3 covers 14 residues. The covered CDR3 bases are TGTGCCAGCAGCCGGGACAGGGATGCCGGGGAG. This codes for CASSRDRDAGE. In full, the CDR3 reads CASSRDRDAGELFF.

About this clone itself: The CDR3 goes on 3 residues after the read ends, and that part is filled in from the germline J gene. V gene TRBV11-2 combines with J gene TRBJ1-3, with a weak D call TRBD1 (5 bases). This CDR3 is built from 15 residues. Germline V gene sequence: CDR1 SGHAT, CDR2 FQNNGV. The V gene lost 4 bases and the J gene lost 2 bases, with 12 bases spanning the gap. The CDR3 bases that were read are TGTGCCAGCAGCTGGTTCGGGGGGGCTGGAAACACC. Translating gives CASSWFGGAGNT. The entire CDR3 protein is CASSWFGGAGNTIYF.

In the case of this clone: The CDR3 extends 3 residues past the end of the read, so its final part is completed from the germline J gene. The rearrangement links TRBV28 to TRBJ2-5; D is perhaps TRBD1 (6 bases). Trimming took off 2 bases at V and 2 bases at J, with 21 bases between the two ends. In germline, CDR1 is MDHEN, CDR2 SYDVKM. This CDR3 has 18 residues. The CDR3 bases that were read are TGTGCCAGCAGTTTAGTTATTGGTAGGACAGTGAAGCAAGAGACC. Its translation is CASSLVIGRTVKQET. The CDR3 reads in full as CASSLVIGRTVKQETQYF. Supplemented by reference TRBV28 and TRBJ2-5, the full variable domain reads DVKVTQSSRYLVKRTGEKVFLECVQDMDHENMFWYRQDPGLGLRLIYFSYDVKMKEKGDIPEGYSVSREKKERFSLILESASTNQTSMYLCASSLVIGRTVKQETQYFGPGTRLLVL.

The sequenced part of the CDR3 DNA is TGTGCCAGCAGCGAGGCCCCAGGGTTTTCTTTAAACGAG. Translation gives CASSEAPGFSLNE. The whole CDR3 region reads CASSEAPGFSLNEQYF. This rearrangement joins TRBV14 to TRBJ2-7; D possibly corresponds to TRBD1 (5 bases). The read terminates 3 residues before the CDR3 end, so the remaining end is supplied by the germline J gene. The ends were cut back, 5 bases at V and 5 bases at J, with 22 bases in the middle. CDR3 length equals 16 residues. Germline V CDR1 and CDR2: SGHDN, FVKESK.

Comments on this clone: Sequencing ends 3 residues short of the CDR3 end; the germline J gene provides the rest. The chain is built from TRBV19 and TRBJ2-5; TRBD1 aligns across 9 bases. Germline CDR1 reads LNHDA; CDR2 reads SQIVND (reference sequence). This CDR3 has 12 residues. With 8 bases clipped from V and 4 bases from J, the junction kept 2 bases outside the gene matches. CDR3 DNA (partial): TGTGCCAGTGGGACAGGGTCAGAGACC. Amino acid sequence: CASGTGSET. The complete CDR3 reads CASGTGSETQYF.

Points on this clone: The read falls 3 residues short of the CDR3 end, and the missing part is taken from the germline J gene. The chain is built from TRBV2 and TRBJ1-1; D ambiguous. CDR1 SNHLY and CDR2 FYNNEI come from the germline V gene. This CDR3 is 13 amino acids long. With 9 bases removed from V and 0 bases from J, the gap between germline ends came to 11 bases. CDR3 DNA (partial): TGTGCCAGTATGCGCCTCATGAACACTGAA. Its translation: CASMRLMNTE. The full-length CDR3 reads as CASMRLMNTEAFF. Together with reference TRBV2 and TRBJ1-1, the CDR3 gives the full variable domain: EPEVTQTPSHQVTQMGQEVILRCVPISNHLYFYWYRQILGQKVEFLVSFYNNEISEKSEIFDDQFSVERPDGSNFTLKIRSTKLEDSAMYFCASMRLMNTEAFFGQGTRLTVV.

Concerning this clone: The read ends 3 residues early relative to the CDR3; the germline J gene fills the gap. V gene TRBV9 combines with J gene TRBJ2-3; no definite D call. V lost 0 bases and J 0 bases, leaving 5 bases between the germline ends. CDR1 and CDR2 from the germline V gene are SGDLS and YYNGEE. The CDR3 consists of 14 residues. This chain's CDR3 is CASSVERSTDTQYF. Incomplete CDR3 DNA: TGTGCCAGCAGCGTAGAGAGGAGCACAGATACG.

A remark on this clone: Read data end 3 residues before the CDR3 end; the end is taken from the germline J gene. The chain employs TRBV30 and TRBJ1-2; a weak D match, TRBD1 (6 bases). This CDR3 has 12 amino acids. Trimming removed 1 base from V and 6 bases from J, with 9 bases in between. Germline V gene sequence: CDR1 GTSNPN, CDR2 SVGIG (reference sequence). The CDR3 reads CAWSGQVDGYTF. The CDR3 DNA, read in part, is TGTGCCTGGAGTGGACAGGTAGATGGC.

Comments on this clone: The read terminates 3 residues before the CDR3 end, so the remaining end is supplied by the germline J gene. The chain combines TRBV30 with TRBJ1-1, with a tentative D call TRBD1 (6 bases). Trimming removed 3 bases at V and 4 bases at J, with 12 bases between. The CDR3 runs to 13 residues. Per the germline V gene, CDR1 is GTSNPN and CDR2 is SVGIG (reference sequence). The DNA read from the CDR3 is TGTGCCTGGAGACAGGGAGTGAGCACTGAA. Amino acid sequence: CAWRQGVSTE. Given in full, the CDR3 is CAWRQGVSTEAFF.

Concerning this clone: Sequencing ends 3 residues short of the CDR3 end; the germline J gene provides the rest. The chain carries TRBV18 and TRBJ2-5, with a possible D match to TRBD1 (6 bases). The CDR3 spans 13 residues. The V and J ends lost 3 bases and 4 bases respectively, with 9 bases between them. Per the germline V gene, CDR1 is KGHSH and CDR2 is LQKENI. This CDR3 is CASSPGQPETQYF. CDR3 bases read: TGTGCCAGCTCACCCGGACAGCCAGAGACC. The full variable domain, in which reference TRBV18 and TRBJ2-5 provide the parts outside the CDR3, is NAGVMQNPRHLVRRRGQEARLRCSPMKGHSHVYWYRQLPEEGLKFMVYLQKENIIDESGMPKERFSAEFPKEGPSILRIQQVVRGDSAAYFCASSPGQPETQYFGPGTRLLVL.

Comment on this clone: From the germline J gene comes the end of the CDR3, since the read stops 3 residues before it. The chain uses TRBV18 and TRBJ2-4, with 10 bases matching TRBD2. V lost 6 bases to trimming and J lost 1 base; unmatched junction nucleotides: 9. CDR1 and CDR2 (germline): KGHSH, LQKENI. This CDR3 spans 17 amino acids. The CDR3 bases that were read are TGTGCCAGCTCGGGGCTAGCGGGAGTAAGGGCCAAAAACATT. Translating it yields CASSGLAGVRAKNI. The full CDR3 is CASSGLAGVRAKNIQYF. Full variable domain (remainder filled in from reference TRBV18 and TRBJ2-4): NAGVMQNPRHLVRRRGQEARLRCSPMKGHSHVYWYRQLPEEGLKFMVYLQKENIIDESGMPKERFSAEFPKEGPSILRIQQVVRGDSAAYFCASSGLAGVRAKNIQYFGAGTRLSVL.

In regard to this clone: The read terminates 3 residues ahead of where the CDR3 ends, so the germline J gene completes it. The chain couples TRBV5-8 to TRBJ1-2; D is uncertain. The CDR3 totals 12 residues. The germline CDR1 and CDR2 sequences are SGHTS and YDEGEE. V lost 1 base to trimming and J lost 7 bases, with 8 bases between them. The DNA read from the CDR3 is TGTGCCAGCAGCTTGTATCTCCGTGGC. As protein: CASSLYLRG. The entire CDR3 protein reads CASSLYLRGYTF.

Note on this clone: The read stops 3 residues short of the end of the CDR3; the missing end is completed from the germline J gene. The V call is TRBV6-1, the J call TRBJ2-1; 11 nucleotides line up with TRBD2. J gave up 9 bases and V 0 bases, and 16 bases lay outside the gene matches. The CDR3 sequence is 19 residues long. The V gene's germline CDR1 is MNHNS and CDR2 SASEGT. The CDR3 sequence is CASSEATLLLAGAPVEQFF. Partial CDR3 DNA: TGTGCCAGCAGTGAAGCGACTCTCTTACTAGCGGGAGCCCCGGTTGAG.

CDR3 loop: CASSFGRGTDTQYF. The sequenced CDR3 bases are TGTGCCAGCAGCTTCGGCAGGGGGACAGATACG. The chain recombines TRBV11-2 with TRBJ2-3; 7 nucleotides agree with TRBD1. The read falls 3 residues short of the CDR3 end, and the missing part is taken from the germline J gene. This CDR3 spans 14 amino acids. Germline CDR1 is SGHAT and CDR2 is FQNNGV. V trimming: 3 bases; J trimming: 3 bases; junction bases outside the gene matches: 3.

Concerning this clone: The read terminates 3 residues ahead of where the CDR3 ends, so the germline J gene completes it. The chain uses TRBV18 and TRBJ1-2, with TRBD1 matching over 7 bases. V lost 1 base and J lost 2; bases outside the gene matches: 4. Germline CDR1 and CDR2: KGHSH and LQKENI. The CDR3 contains 15 residues. The CDR3 protein is CASSPLQQGNYGYTF. CDR3 bases read: TGTGCCAGCTCACCACTTCAACAGGGGAACTATGGC.

As for this clone: Coverage ceases 3 residues before the CDR3 finishes, and the germline J gene fills in the end. The rearrangement links TRBV20-1 to TRBJ1-3, with a weak D call TRBD1 (5 bases). Trimming stripped 0 bases from V and 7 bases from J, with 10 bases between. Germline CDR1 DFQATT, CDR2 SNEGSKA (reference sequence). The CDR3 contains 13 residues. CDR3 DNA (partial): TGCAGTGCTAGAGACGGGGGAGACAACACC. Translating it yields CSARDGGDNT. The entire CDR3 sequence reads CSARDGGDNTIYF.

Turning to this clone: The CDR3 end falls 3 residues outside the read, so it is completed with the germline J gene. V and J are TRBV5-8 and TRBJ1-1, with D hard to call. From germline, CDR1 is SGHTS and CDR2 YDEGEE. The CDR3 contains 15 residues. V was shortened by 4 bases and J by 5 bases, with 18 bases between the two germline ends. The sequenced CDR3 bases are TGTGCCAGCAGCCGGCGTGGAGGGCAGGTAACTGAA. This codes for CASSRRGGQVTE. The CDR3 in its entirety is CASSRRGGQVTEAFF.

The sequenced part of the CDR3 DNA is TGCAGCGTTCGTATACTAGCGGGAACCGGGGAG. Translated, it gives CSVRILAGTGE. The whole CDR3 protein reads CSVRILAGTGELFF. The chain recombines TRBV29-1 with TRBJ2-2; TRBD2 matches 10 bases. The CDR3 end lies 3 residues beyond the end of the read and is filled in from the germline J gene. Germline-derived CDR1 and CDR2 are SQVTM and ANQGSEA. V gave up 5 bases and J gave up 5 bases; unmatched junction bases: 5. The CDR3 runs 14 residues.